A selection of T cell receptor beta chains follows, all from one sample in a study of blood T cell repertoires in COVID-19. Profiling relied on immunoSEQ multiplex PCR, and the TCRdb table lists in-frame clones only, not all of them. The data hold 55,000 or so clones, with about four fifths observed a single time. The sequencing input was peripheral blood. The receptor set was obtained from a human donor in a cohort sampled during active or convalescent COVID-19. Each CDR3 is given with its conserved first and last residue. Each record gives: J gene, V gene, clone size, D gene, CDR3 protein, CDR3 DNA. A D gene is named only where the DNA matches it firmly. Not every row has a clone size; where given, it reads once, few, many or a size class.

j_gene: TRBJ2-2
v_gene: TRBV7-8
abundance: -
d_gene: -
CDR3aa: CASSLGTTRTGELFF
CDR3nt: TGTGCCAGCAGCTTAGGAACTACACGCACCGGGGAGCTGTTTTTT

j_gene: TRBJ1-5
v_gene: TRBV30
abundance: -
d_gene: TRBD1
CDR3aa: CAWSGYRGESNQPQHF
CDR3nt: TGTGCCTGGAGTGGGTACAGGGGGGAAAGCAATCAGCCCCAGCATTTT

j_gene: TRBJ1-4
v_gene: TRBV6-5
abundance: few
d_gene: -
CDR3aa: CASTGYPNEKLFF
CDR3nt: TGTGCCAGCACCGGGTACCCTAATGAAAAACTGTTTTTT

j_gene: TRBJ1-4
v_gene: TRBV7-9
abundance: -
d_gene: -
CDR3aa: CASSQGSSNEKLFF
CDR3nt: TGTGCCAGCAGCCAGGGGTCCTCTAATGAAAAACTGTTTTTT

j_gene: TRBJ1-1
v_gene: TRBV3-1/TRBV3-2
abundance: -
d_gene: -
CDR3aa: CASSQEGQSKGNEAFF
CDR3nt: TGTGCCAGCAGCCAAGAAGGTCAGTCGAAGGGGAATGAAGCTTTCTTT

j_gene: TRBJ1-2
v_gene: TRBV7-3
abundance: -
d_gene: TRBD1
CDR3aa: CASSPGTGAGYTF
CDR3nt: TGTGCCAGCAGCCCCGGGACAGGGGCTGGCTACACCTTC

j_gene: TRBJ1-6
v_gene: TRBV6-5
abundance: few
d_gene: TRBD1
CDR3aa: CASRPTDRGNSPLHF
CDR3nt: TGTGCCAGCAGACCCACTGACAGGGGTAATTCACCCCTCCACTTT

j_gene: TRBJ2-7
v_gene: TRBV24-1
abundance: -
d_gene: TRBD1
CDR3aa: CATSDLGDRLTYEQYF
CDR3nt: TGTGCCACCAGTGATTTGGGGGACAGGTTAACCTACGAGCAGTACTTC

j_gene: TRBJ2-1
v_gene: TRBV7-3
abundance: medium-sized
d_gene: TRBD2
CDR3aa: CASSLNLAGIYNEQFF
CDR3nt: TGTGCCAGCAGCTTAAACCTAGCGGGGATCTACAATGAGCAGTTCTTC

j_gene: TRBJ1-5
v_gene: TRBV6-4
abundance: once
d_gene: -
CDR3aa: CASSDSGGSSAQHF
CDR3nt: TGTGCCAGCAGTGACTCTGGCGGTTCTTCAGCCCAGCATTTT

j_gene: TRBJ1-5
v_gene: TRBV7-2
abundance: -
d_gene: -
CDR3aa: CASSYNRGNQPQHF
CDR3nt: TGTGCCAGCAGCTATAACAGGGGCAATCAGCCCCAGCATTTT

j_gene: TRBJ2-7
v_gene: TRBV5-1
abundance: -
d_gene: -
CDR3aa: CASSLGQGEQYF
CDR3nt: TGCGCCAGCAGCTTGGGGCAGGGGGAGCAGTACTTC

j_gene: TRBJ2-3
v_gene: TRBV27
abundance: -
d_gene: TRBD1
CDR3aa: CASSLIQGVSTDTQYF
CDR3nt: TGTGCCAGCAGTTTAATACAGGGGGTTAGCACAGATACGCAGTATTTT

j_gene: TRBJ1-6
v_gene: TRBV2
abundance: -
d_gene: -
CDR3aa: CASSLDSLSSPLHF
CDR3nt: TGTGCCAGCAGCTTAGACAGCCTTTCTTCACCCCTCCACTTT

j_gene: TRBJ1-5
v_gene: TRBV24-1
abundance: -
d_gene: -
CDR3aa: CATSPQAPEDQPQHF
CDR3nt: TGTGCCACCAGTCCCCAGGCCCCGGAAGATCAGCCCCAGCATTTT